This is a list of T cell receptor beta chains from one sample in a study of shared clonotypes between healthy human individuals. Produced via immunoSEQ multiplex PCR; TCRdb's table is partial and in-frame only. The sample gives 330,000 or so clones, approximately 79% of which show up once; about a tenth is in the top ten. What was sequenced was memory CD4+ T cells sorted from blood. The source of these receptors is a man aged 25 to 40 in good health. Both conserved end residues are part of each CDR3. Clone size, where shown, is once, few, many, or a class for clones that have expanded.

- | TRBJ1-1 | TRBV27 | CASSPGQGASEAFF
- | TRBJ2-7 | TRBV29-1 | CSVESRYEQYF
- | TRBJ2-3 | TRBV12-2 | CASRLTSESTDTQYF
once | TRBJ2-1 | TRBV5-5 | CASSPRLGPHEQFF
- | TRBJ1-5 | TRBV5-4 | CASSFWPNQPQHF
once | TRBJ1-1 | TRBV5-6 | CASSPQRGLLAFF
- | TRBJ1-3 | TRBV5-8 | CASSIGQFGNTIYF
- | TRBJ2-7 | TRBV28 | CASSRQGLTYEQYF
- | TRBJ2-1 | TRBV10-3 | CAISERLLLEQFF
- | TRBJ1-5 | TRBV6-1 | CASTPGQGLNQPQHF
few | TRBJ2-1 | TRBV30 | CAWNLAGGQQFF
many | TRBJ1-2 | TRBV28 | CASSPGRNYGYTF
few | TRBJ1-5 | TRBV28 | CASSTRKGPQHF
once | TRBJ1-5 | TRBV10-1 | CASSRVREAQHF
few | TRBJ2-7 | TRBV6-5 | CASSYQGQRYEQYF
- | TRBJ2-3 | TRBV10-3 | CAITKAGATDTQYF
- | TRBJ2-2 | TRBV7-9 | CALSPQQNSNTGELFF
- | TRBJ1-5 | TRBV18 | CASSPSNQPQHF
- | TRBJ2-7 | TRBV27 | CASSLGQGADEQYF
once | TRBJ2-1 | TRBV7-9 | CASSARVWESSYNEQFF
many | TRBJ2-1 | TRBV5-1 | CASSLGRSGTEQFF
- | TRBJ2-7 | TRBV19 | CASSIAGTGDYEQYF
few | TRBJ1-5 | TRBV2 | CASSLGQFNQPQHF
few | TRBJ2-7 | TRBV30 | CAWSPGDGYEQYF
- | TRBJ1-1 | TRBV19 | CASSARRGVGNTEAFF
- | TRBJ2-1 | TRBV5-6 | CASSLLAFNEQFF
- | TRBJ2-5 | TRBV10-3 | CAIALGGGQETQYF
once | TRBJ2-1 | TRBV18 | CASSPGQTTYNEQFF
few | TRBJ2-3 | TRBV28 | CASKLPGTSGSLDTQYF
- | TRBJ2-2 | TRBV5-4 | CASSPFGTPNTGELFF
- | TRBJ2-2 | TRBV18 | CASSPFAGSDTGELFF
- | TRBJ2-7 | TRBV2 | CASSEGAYEQYF
- | TRBJ1-4 | TRBV28 | CASSFATNEKLFF
few | TRBJ2-1 | TRBV7-3 | CASSQGDEQFF
- | TRBJ2-7 | TRBV7-8 | CASSFPGTSGSSAYEQYF
- | TRBJ2-5 | TRBV5-4 | CASSRRQGLETQYF
- | TRBJ2-7 | TRBV27 | CASSWGQGASGQYF